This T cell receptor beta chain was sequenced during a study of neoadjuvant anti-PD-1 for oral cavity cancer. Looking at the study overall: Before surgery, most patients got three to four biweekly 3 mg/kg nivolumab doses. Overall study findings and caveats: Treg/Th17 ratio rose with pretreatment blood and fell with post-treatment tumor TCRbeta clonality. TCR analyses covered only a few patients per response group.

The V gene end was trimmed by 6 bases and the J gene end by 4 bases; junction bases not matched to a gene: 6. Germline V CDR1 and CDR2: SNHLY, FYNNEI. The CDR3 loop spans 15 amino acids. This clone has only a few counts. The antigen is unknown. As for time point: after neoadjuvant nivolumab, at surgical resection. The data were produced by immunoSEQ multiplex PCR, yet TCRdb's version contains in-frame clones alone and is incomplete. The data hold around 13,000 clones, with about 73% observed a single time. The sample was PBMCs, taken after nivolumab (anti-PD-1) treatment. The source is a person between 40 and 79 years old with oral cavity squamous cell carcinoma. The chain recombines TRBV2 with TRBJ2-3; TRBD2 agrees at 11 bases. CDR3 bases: TGTGCCAGCAGAGTAGCGGGAGGGGGGGCAGATACGCAGTATTTT. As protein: CASRVAGGGADTQYF.